Below, 28 T cell receptor beta chains from the same sample are listed, as sequenced in a study of OX40 agonist ivuxolimab in advanced cancers. Repertoires were generated with immunoSEQ multiplex PCR, while TCRdb's copy carries only in-frame clones and drops some. Altogether fewer than 95,000 clones are present, about 86% being singletons, with the ten largest covering 6% to 8%. The sample here was CD4+ or CD8+ T cells sorted from blood, taken in a trial of the OX40 agonist ivuxolimab. Receptor source: an adult with an advanced solid tumor such as melanoma, head and neck, liver or kidney cancer.

This clone was seen just once. This chain connects TRBV18 to TRBJ2-7, with D hard to call. The CDR3 runs to 12 residues. The V gene's germline CDR1 is KGHSH and CDR2 LQKENI. Trimming stripped 6 bases from V and 0 bases from J, with 6 bases between. CDR3 sequence: CASSLGSYEQYF. CDR3 nucleotide sequence: TGTGCCAGCTCGTTAGGCTCCTACGAGCAGTACTTC.

Only one count was recorded for this clone. The chain combines TRBV28 with TRBJ1-4, with a tentative D call TRBD1 (5 bases). CDR1 and CDR2 (germline): MDHEN, SYDVKM. V was clipped by 6 bases and J by 7 bases, with 15 bases between them. The CDR3 has 14 amino acids. The CDR3 nucleotides are TGTGCCAGCAGCGTCGTGCAGGGAGGTGAAAAACTGTTTTTT. Its translation: CASSVVQGGEKLFF.

This chain links TRBV5-8 with TRBJ1-1, with D unresolved. CDR1 and CDR2 from the germline V gene are SGHTS and YDEGEE. This CDR3 region has 11 residues. V gave up 2 bases and J gave up 10 bases, with 9 bases separating them. The CDR3 is CASSLPGLAFF. The CDR3, as DNA: TGTGCCAGCAGCTTACCGGGTTTAGCTTTCTTT.

Details on this clone: A read error may produce the germline difference seen at one junction end. V is TRBV5-4 and J is TRBJ2-3, with D tentatively TRBD1 (5 bases). Germline V gene sequence: CDR1 SGHNT, CDR2 YYREEE (reference sequence). The CDR3 totals 16 residues. The CDR3 region is CASSQDVREWTDTQYF. The CDR3 bases are TGCGCCAGCAGCCAAGATGTCAGGGAATGGACAGATACGCAGTATTTT.

The V gene is TRBV11-2, the J gene TRBJ2-3, with TRBD2 matching 13 bases. Germline V gene data show CDR1 as SGHAT and CDR2 as FQNNGV. CDR3 length equals 16 residues. J was trimmed by 7 bases and V by 8 bases; bases with no gene match: 12. The CDR3 spells CASGGLAGVGGNTQYF. The DNA for the CDR3 is TGTGCCAGCGGTGGACTAGCGGGAGTCGGCGGGAATACGCAGTATTTT.

The genes are TRBV7-7 and TRBJ2-1, with 8 bases matching TRBD1. CDR3 size: 15 residues. Per the germline V gene, CDR1 is SSHAT and CDR2 is FNYEAQ (reference sequence). The junction had 3 bases not matched to a gene; V was cut back by 2 bases and J by 3 bases. CDR3 protein: CASSLRTGNYNEQFF. The CDR3 region has the DNA TGTGCCAGCAGCTTACGGACAGGGAACTACAATGAGCAGTTCTTC.

The V and J genes are TRBV29-1 and TRBJ1-4; 9 bases are a match to TRBD1. In germline, CDR1 is SQVTM, CDR2 ANQGSEA. Trimming took 4 bases from V and 8 from J; bases not matched to a gene: 5. The length of the CDR3 is 13 residues. Here the CDR3 reads CSVATGGREKLFF. CDR3 nucleotides: TGCAGCGTTGCGACAGGGGGACGAGAAAAACTGTTTTTT.

V usage is TRBV9 and J usage is TRBJ2-5, with 9 bases aligning to TRBD2. Germline V gene data show CDR1 as SGDLS and CDR2 as YYNGEE. Trimming took 0 bases from V and 5 from J; bases not matched to a gene: 17. The CDR3 covers 19 residues. This chain's CDR3 is CASSVVPGVAGVVSETQYF. The CDR3 region has the DNA TGTGCCAGCAGCGTAGTCCCCGGGGTAGCGGGGGTCGTAAGCGAGACCCAGTACTTC.

The chain joins TRBV7-3 to TRBJ1-3; tentatively, D is TRBD1 (6 bases). The V end was cut by 5 bases, the J end by 4 bases, with 12 bases between. Germline V gene sequence: CDR1 SGHTA, CDR2 FQGTGA. CDR3 length: 14 amino acids. The CDR3 protein is CASSAGGSGNTIYF. For the CDR3, the DNA is TGTGCCAGCAGCGCGGGGGGCAGCGGAAACACCATATATTTT.

V and J are TRBV7-2 and TRBJ2-1, with 11 positions matching TRBD2. The CDR3 runs 14 residues. Trimming at V came to 7 bases and at J to 9 bases, leaving 8 bases not matched to a gene. Germline CDR1 is SGHTA and CDR2 is FQGNSA. The CDR3, as DNA: TGTGCCAGCAAAATCGGACTAGCGGGCAGTGAGCAGTTCTTC. Its protein is CASKIGLAGSEQFF.

The chain employs TRBV5-1 and TRBJ2-1; 10 nucleotides line up with TRBD2. The V and J ends lost 3 bases and 4 bases, in that order; junction bases with no gene match: 13. CDR3 length equals 18 residues. Germline CDR1 SGHRS, CDR2 YFSETQ. CDR3 bases: TGCGCCAGCAGCTCCTCGGTAGCGGGAGGTCAGACGTACAATGAGCAGTTCTTC. This gives the protein CASSSSVAGGQTYNEQFF.

The V gene is TRBV14, the J gene TRBJ2-5, with 7 positions matching TRBD1. Germline V gene data show CDR1 as SGHDN and CDR2 as FVKESK. Trimming took 2 bases from V and 11 from J; bases not matched to a gene: 11. This CDR3 has 14 amino acids. CDR3 in DNA: TGTGCCAGCAGCCAACATACAGGGGTGCGAGAGCAGTACTTC. It translates to CASSQHTGVREQYF. The variable domain in full, with the rest retrieved from reference TRBV14 and TRBJ2-5, is EAGVTQFPSHSVIEKGQTVTLRCDPISGHDNLYWYRRVMGKEIKFLLHFVKESKQDESGMPNNRFLAERTGGTYSTLKVQPAELEDSGVYFCASSQHTGVREQYFGPGTRLLVL.

This clone was counted between two and nine times. The J gene is TRBJ2-7, the V gene TRBV6-5; 11 bases align to TRBD2. Germline lookup yields CDR1 MNHEY and CDR2 SVGAGI. The V and J ends lost 0 bases and 0 bases, in that order; junction bases with no gene match: 1. The CDR3 is made up of 16 amino acids. CDR3 bases: TGTGCCAGCAGTTACTCAACTAGCGGGGGCTCCTACGAGCAGTACTTC. Translated, it gives CASSYSTSGGSYEQYF.

V usage is TRBV7-2 and J usage is TRBJ2-3; 9 bases fit TRBD2. This CDR3 has 16 residues. Germline-derived CDR1 and CDR2 are SGHTA and FQGNSA. J lost 1 base, V lost 5 bases, and 7 bases had no gene match. CDR3 amino acids: CASSPAVAGGTDTQYF. CDR3 in DNA: TGTGCCAGCAGCCCCGCCGTAGCGGGGGGCACAGATACGCAGTATTTT. The full variable domain, completed using reference TRBV7-2 and TRBJ2-3, is GAGVSQSPSNKVTEKGKDVELRCDPISGHTALYWYRQSLGQGLEFLIYFQGNSAPDKSGLPSDRFSAERTGGSVSTLTIQRTQQEDSAVYLCASSPAVAGGTDTQYFGPGTRLTVL.

This clone was counted a few times. This chain uses TRBV7-9 with TRBJ2-2; D remains unclear. Trimming left V 6 bases short and J 5 bases short, with 19 bases between. The CDR3 extends over 16 amino acids. CDR1 SEHNR and CDR2 FQNEAQ come from the germline V gene (reference sequence). In nucleotides, the CDR3 is TGTGCCAGCAGGGACGTCCTCCGGAAGGTAACCGGGGAGCTGTTTTTT. Amino acid sequence: CASRDVLRKVTGELFF.

The chain is built from TRBV28 and TRBJ2-7; TRBD2 aligns across 7 bases. V was clipped by 2 bases and J by 3 bases; unmatched bases: 16. CDR3 length equals 18 residues. In germline, CDR1 is MDHEN, CDR2 SYDVKM. The CDR3: CASSLQVLAREKGYEQYF. The CDR3 region has the DNA TGTGCCAGCAGTTTACAGGTACTAGCGCGGGAAAAAGGCTACGAGCAGTACTTC.

J is TRBJ1-3 and V is TRBV6-5; the D is unclear. Looked up from germline, CDR1 is MNHEY and CDR2 is SVGAGI. There are 16 residues in the CDR3. V was cut by 2 bases and J by 7 bases, with 18 bases left in between. The CDR3 DNA follows: TGTGCCAGCAGTTACGGATCAGGACGGATTACCAACACCATATATTTT. Its translation is CASSYGSGRITNTIYF.

The rearrangement uses TRBV13 and TRBJ2-1; a possible D gene is TRBD2 (5 bases). Per the germline V gene, CDR1 is PRHDT and CDR2 is FYEKMQ (reference sequence). V gave up 4 bases and J gave up 6 bases, with 28 bases separating them. This CDR3 has 19 amino acids. The CDR3: CASSSPTGGRTLPSNEQFF. The CDR3 bases are TGTGCCAGCAGCTCACCTACTGGCGGGCGCACGTTACCGTCCAATGAGCAGTTCTTC.

This clone has a handful of counts. This chain links TRBV5-1 with TRBJ2-1; 7 bases are shared with TRBD1. The J segment lost 0 bases and the V segment lost 3 bases, leaving 3 bases of the junction unmatched. The CDR3 runs 15 residues. Germline V CDR1 and CDR2: SGHRS, YFSETQ. The CDR3 loop reads CASSSDRYSYNEQFF. CDR3 DNA sequence: TGCGCCAGCAGCTCGGACAGGTACTCCTACAATGAGCAGTTCTTC. Based on the CDR3 plus reference TRBV5-1 and TRBJ2-1, the full variable domain is KAGVTQTPRYLIKTRGQQVTLSCSPISGHRSVSWYQQTPGQGLQFLFEYFSETQRNKGNFPGRFSGRQFSNSRSEMNVSTLELGDSALYLCASSSDRYSYNEQFFGPGTRLTVL.

V usage is TRBV27 and J usage is TRBJ2-3, with a tentative D call TRBD2 (5 bases). Between the trimmed V and J ends, which lost 4 bases and 2 bases, there was a span of 19 bases. CDR3 size: 17 residues. CDR1 and CDR2 (germline): MNHEY, SMNVEV (reference sequence). CDR3 sequence: CASSYPPEGRNTDTQYF. CDR3 in DNA: TGTGCCAGCAGTTACCCACCCGAGGGCCGGAACACAGATACGCAGTATTTT.

This clone was recorded once. The chain couples TRBV12-5 to TRBJ2-5; 10 nucleotides line up with TRBD1. V trimming: 8 bases; J trimming: 5 bases; junction bases outside the gene matches: 11. The CDR3 extends over 15 amino acids. CDR1 and CDR2 from the germline V gene are LGHNT and FRNRAP. The CDR3 coding sequence is TGTGCTAGTACACCGGGACAGGGGAAGTCGGAGACCCAGTACTTC. This encodes CASTPGQGKSETQYF.

This sequence joins TRBV19 and TRBJ1-6, with 9 bases that match TRBD1. This CDR3 contains 15 residues. In germline, CDR1 is LNHDA, CDR2 SQIVND (reference sequence). The ends lost 5 bases at V and 9 bases at J; junction bases unmatched: 8. The CDR3 region has the DNA TGTGCCAGTAGTCCTCCGGGACAGGGTAGTTCACCCCTCCACTTT. It yields the protein CASSPPGQGSSPLHF.

The chain recombines TRBV5-1 with TRBJ1-5; possible D gene TRBD1, 5 bases. CDR3 length: 13 amino acids. Germline CDR1 reads SGHRS; CDR2 reads YFSETQ. Trimming cost V 5 bases and J 5 bases, with 11 bases left between them. The CDR3 reads CASSLPRDQPQHF. The CDR3 DNA reads TGCGCCAGCAGTTTGCCCAGGGATCAGCCCCAGCATTTT.

In its sample, this clone was seen a few times. The chain carries TRBV2 and TRBJ1-2, with D perhaps matching TRBD1 (5 bases). CDR1 SNHLY and CDR2 FYNNEI come from the germline V gene. V lost 4 bases to trimming and J lost 1 base, with 10 bases between them. This CDR3 region has 14 residues. DNA of the CDR3: TGTGCCAGCAGTGGACAGAGCTTTAACTATGGCTACACCTTC. As protein: CASSGQSFNYGYTF. Full variable domain (remainder filled in from reference TRBV2 and TRBJ1-2): EPEVTQTPSHQVTQMGQEVILRCVPISNHLYFYWYRQILGQKVEFLVSFYNNEISEKSEIFDDQFSVERPDGSNFTLKIRSTKLEDSAMYFCASSGQSFNYGYTFGSGTRLTVV.

This clone was recorded once. The chain links TRBV13 to TRBJ2-5; 10 bases are shared with TRBD1. Germline CDR1 PRHDT, CDR2 FYEKMQ (reference sequence). This CDR3 contains 13 residues. V trimming: 4 bases; J trimming: 13 bases; junction bases outside the gene matches: 9. The CDR3 is CASSSRDRGMPYF. For the CDR3, the DNA is TGTGCCAGCAGCTCCCGGGACAGGGGAATGCCGTACTTC.

CDR3 residues: CASSGTANSYEQYF. The CDR3 nucleotides are TGTGCCAGCAGTGGGACAGCGAACTCCTACGAGCAGTACTTC. This chain joins TRBV6-6 and TRBJ2-7; TRBD1 agrees at 7 bases. CDR1 and CDR2 from the germline V gene are MNHNY and SVGAGI (reference sequence). The junction had 4 bases not matched to a gene; V was cut back by 5 bases and J by 0 bases. The CDR3 sequence is 14 residues long.

In this sample, this clone turned up a few times. This sequence joins TRBV4-2 and TRBJ2-5; D is perhaps TRBD2 (6 bases). V dropped 0 bases and J dropped 5 bases, with 13 bases sitting between them. Per the germline V gene, CDR1 is LGHNA and CDR2 is YNFKEQ. CDR3 length equals 15 residues. Here the CDR3 DNA reads TGTGCCAGCAGCCAAGATCTTGGGAGGACGGAGACCCAGTACTTC. Amino acid sequence: CASSQDLGRTETQYF.

The chain recombines TRBV11-3 with TRBJ2-5; 12 bases align to TRBD1. Germline lookup yields CDR1 SGHNT and CDR2 YENEEA. CDR3 length: 17 amino acids. The ends lost 5 bases at V and 4 bases at J; junction bases unmatched: 11. DNA for the CDR3: TGTGCCAGCAGCCAGGGACAGGGACAGGGGGCGAGAGAGACCCAGTACTTC. This encodes CASSQGQGQGARETQYF.